Listed here are 23 T cell receptor beta chains from one sample, sequenced in a study of OX40 agonist ivuxolimab in advanced cancers. The library was prepared using the immunoSEQ multiplex PCR assay. Sourced from immuneACCESS, this table was stored by TCRdb with only in-frame sequences that have V and J called. A share of the clones is absent; for the studies checked, an unresolved V gene accounts for under half, and the remainder has no known explanation. Recorded for this sample are fewer than 70,000 clones; around 93% of them occurred a single time. Approximately 12% of the sample goes to the ten largest clones. Sequenced material: CD4+ or CD8+ T cells sorted from blood, taken in a trial of the OX40 agonist ivuxolimab. These receptors came from an adult with an advanced solid tumor such as melanoma, head and neck, liver or kidney cancer.

The rearrangement links TRBV7-6 to TRBJ2-5; 10 bases agree with TRBD1. The trim removed 8 bases at V and 2 bases at J, leaving 5 bases unmatched. Germline V gene lookup returns CDR1 SGHVS and CDR2 FNYEAQ. The CDR3 runs 14 residues. Written as DNA, the CDR3 is TGTGCCAGCCGACAGGGGGCCCTACAAGAGACCCAGTACTTC. As protein: CASRQGALQETQYF.

This clone appeared a single time. DNA of the CDR3: TGTGCCAGCAGCTTGGCCGTTGCGAGACAGGGGGGACTTGGTAGCACCTTC. It specifies CASSLAVARQGGLGSTF. The chain is built from TRBV5-5 and TRBJ1-2; the match to TRBD1 covers 9 bases. With 0 bases clipped from V and 13 bases from J, the junction kept 19 bases outside the gene matches. There are 17 residues in the CDR3. Germline assignment: CDR1 SGHKS and CDR2 YYEKEE (reference sequence).

This chain connects TRBV29-1 to TRBJ2-7; D is ambiguous. CDR3 size: 13 residues. The germline gives CDR1 SQVTM, CDR2 ANQGSEA. V shed 4 bases and J shed 3 bases, with 13 bases lying between them. CDR3 residues: CSVVNEKGYEQYF. Written as DNA, the CDR3 is TGCAGCGTTGTCAATGAGAAGGGCTACGAGCAGTACTTC.

This rearrangement joins TRBV5-1 to TRBJ2-3, with 10 bases aligning to TRBD2. After removal of 3 bases from V and 4 bases from J, the junction contained 11 bases not matched to a gene. Germline V lookup: CDR1 SGHRS, CDR2 YFSETQ. The CDR3 consists of 17 residues. CDR3 nucleotides: TGCGCCAGCAGCTGGAGCCTAGCGGGAGAGGGGCCAGATACGCAGTATTTT. Amino acid sequence: CASSWSLAGEGPDTQYF.

V gene TRBV13 combines with J gene TRBJ2-3; D possibly corresponds to TRBD2 (6 bases). Germline CDR1 reads PRHDT; CDR2 reads FYEKMQ (reference sequence). The CDR3 has 14 residues. Trimming left V 8 bases short and J 6 bases short, with 18 bases between. CDR3 sequence reads: CASLFAGGPDTQYF. DNA of the CDR3: TGTGCCAGCTTGTTTGCAGGAGGGCCGGATACGCAGTATTTT.

The V call is TRBV7-9, the J call TRBJ2-1; 7 positions agree with TRBD1. Losses at the gene ends were 4 bases for V and 14 bases for J; bases not matched to a gene: 11. The CDR3 runs 13 residues. The V gene's germline CDR1 is SEHNR and CDR2 FQNEAQ (reference sequence). CDR3 amino acids: CASSSITGDGEFF. DNA for the CDR3: TGTGCCAGCAGCTCAATTACAGGGGACGGAGAGTTCTTC.

The chain joins TRBV27 to TRBJ2-7; D may match TRBD1 or TRBD2 (5 bases each). CDR3 size: 14 residues. Trimming shortened V by 5 bases and J by 0 bases, and 11 bases separated the two germline ends. Looked up from germline, CDR1 is MNHEY and CDR2 is SMNVEV (reference sequence). The DNA for the CDR3 is TGTGCCAGCAGTCCAAAGGGACCCTCCTACGAGCAGTACTTC. The encoded protein is CASSPKGPSYEQYF.

This chain connects TRBV19 to TRBJ2-7; possibly TRBD1 or TRBD2 for D (5 bases each). This CDR3 region has 13 residues. Germline V CDR1 and CDR2: LNHDA, SQIVND (reference sequence). V shed 6 bases and J shed 3 bases, with 12 bases lying between them. CDR3 amino acids: CASSQRQGYEQYF. CDR3 DNA sequence: TGTGCCAGTAGCCAGCGGCAGGGCTACGAGCAGTACTTC.

V usage is TRBV10-2 and J usage is TRBJ1-2; 8 bases map to TRBD1. V gave up 1 base and J gave up 8 bases; unmatched junction bases: 9. CDR3 length: 15 amino acids. Germline-derived CDR1 and CDR2 are WSHSY and SAAADI. CDR3 DNA sequence: TGCGCCAGCAGTGAGTTTGATTGGTCAGGGGGCGGCTACACCTTC. Translated: CASSEFDWSGGGYTF.

This clone has just one count. The chain carries TRBV6-5 and TRBJ1-2, with no clear D. Trimming took off 4 bases at V and 6 bases at J, with 3 bases between the two ends. The CDR3 length is 10 residues. From germline, CDR1 is MNHEY and CDR2 SVGAGI. CDR3 sequence reads: CASSSDGYTF. The CDR3 DNA reads TGTGCCAGCAGTTCGGATGGCTACACCTTC.

The chain couples TRBV19 to TRBJ2-3, with D tentatively TRBD2 (6 bases). Between the trimmed V and J ends, which lost 3 bases and 4 bases, there was a span of 11 bases. CDR1 and CDR2 from the germline V gene are LNHDA and SQIVND (reference sequence). The CDR3 totals 14 residues. Written as DNA, the CDR3 is TGTGCCAGTAGTATTACCGGGGGTGCAGATACGCAGTATTTT. It codes for CASSITGGADTQYF.

The J gene is TRBJ2-5, the V gene TRBV14; D gene uncertain. The CDR3 has 13 residues. CDR1 SGHDN and CDR2 FVKESK come from the germline V gene. The germline V and J ends were trimmed by 1 base and 5 bases, with 8 bases remaining between them. The CDR3 nucleotides are TGTGCCAGCAGCCAAGGCGTTTGGGAGACCCAGTACTTC. This sequence encodes CASSQGVWETQYF.

This clone has more than one count but fewer than ten. The chain carries TRBV19 and TRBJ1-5; TRBD1 aligns across 10 bases. Germline CDR1 and CDR2: LNHDA and SQIVND (reference sequence). With 4 bases clipped from V and 1 base from J, the junction kept 1 base outside the gene matches. The length of the CDR3 is 15 residues. The CDR3 nucleotides are TGTGCCAGTAGTACGACAGGGGGCAGCAATCAGCCCCAGCATTTT. It specifies CASSTTGGSNQPQHF.

CDR3 sequence reads: CASSEKVGPSGEQFF. CDR3 sequence (DNA): TGTGCCAGCAGTGAGAAGGTTGGACCGTCGGGTGAGCAGTTCTTC. The chain is built from TRBV2 and TRBJ2-1; D is uncertain. Between the trimmed V and J ends, which lost 3 bases and 9 bases, there was a span of 18 bases. The length of the CDR3 is 15 residues. Germline-derived CDR1 and CDR2 are SNHLY and FYNNEI. The full variable domain, with the rest looked up from reference TRBV2 and TRBJ2-1, is EPEVTQTPSHQVTQMGQEVILRCVPISNHLYFYWYRQILGQKVEFLVSFYNNEISEKSEIFDDQFSVERPDGSNFTLKIRSTKLEDSAMYFCASSEKVGPSGEQFFGPGTRLTVL.

This clone appeared a single time. V is TRBV4-2 and J is TRBJ1-3; D perhaps matches TRBD1 (6 bases). Germline V lookup: CDR1 LGHNA, CDR2 YNFKEQ. V lost 3 bases and J lost 3, with 12 bases in between. The CDR3 loop spans 15 amino acids. Here the CDR3 reads CASSHAGEDGNTIYF. The CDR3 nucleotides are TGTGCCAGCAGCCATGCAGGGGAGGATGGAAACACCATATATTTT.

The rearrangement uses TRBV27 and TRBJ2-1, with D perhaps matching TRBD2 (7 bases). Germline lookup yields CDR1 MNHEY and CDR2 SMNVEV (reference sequence). V lost 3 bases to trimming and J lost 4 bases, with 13 bases between them. This CDR3 spans 15 amino acids. Here the CDR3 DNA reads TGTGCCAGCAGTTTTGGGGAGGGGGGATACAATGAGCAGTTCTTC. This encodes CASSFGEGGYNEQFF.

The gene calls are TRBV21-1 and TRBJ2-3; the table's TRBD2 call for D was not verified on the DNA. TRBV21-1 is marked as a pseudogene. The CDR3 runs 14 residues. This CDR3 reads CASSKWTSPDTQYF. CDR3 coding DNA: TGTGCCAGCAGCAAATGGACTAGTCCAGATACGCAGTATTTT.

J is TRBJ2-3 and V is TRBV7-2, with TRBD2 as a possible D gene (5 bases). The germline CDR1 and CDR2 sequences are SGHTA and FQGNSA. The CDR3 length is 15 residues. V was cut by 2 bases and J by 2 bases, with 11 bases left in between. The CDR3 DNA is TGTGCCAGCAGCTTACTTTCCGGGAACACAGATACGCAGTATTTT. This codes for CASSLLSGNTDTQYF.

The V call is TRBV4-1, the J call TRBJ2-7; TRBD2 matches at 7 bases. Per the germline V gene, CDR1 is MGHRA and CDR2 is YSYEKL. J was trimmed by 0 bases and V by 2 bases; bases with no gene match: 7. The CDR3 covers 16 residues. The CDR3: CASSQTPSGLSYEQYF. DNA of the CDR3: TGCGCCAGCAGCCAAACCCCTAGCGGACTCTCCTACGAGCAGTACTTC.

The chain is built from TRBV6-5 and TRBJ2-7; TRBD2 matches at 8 bases. V shed 0 bases, J shed 3 bases, and the junction held 4 bases outside the gene matches. Per germline, CDR1 MNHEY and CDR2 SVGAGI. The CDR3 extends over 15 amino acids. The CDR3 spells CASSYSKAGVYEQYF. DNA for the CDR3: TGTGCCAGCAGTTACTCGAAAGCGGGAGTCTACGAGCAGTACTTC.

The rearrangement links TRBV10-2 to TRBJ2-1; D uncertain. CDR3 size: 12 residues. Germline V gene data show CDR1 as WSHSY and CDR2 as SAAADI. The ends were cut back, 7 bases at V and 3 bases at J, with 7 bases in the middle. The CDR3 DNA follows: TGCGCCAGCAATGGGAACTACAATGAGCAGTTCTTC. It is translated as CASNGNYNEQFF.

The chain employs TRBV5-4 and TRBJ2-3; 9 positions agree with TRBD2. The CDR3 spans 16 residues. Germline V gives CDR1 SGHNT, CDR2 YYREEE (reference sequence). With V trimmed by 1 base and J by 0 bases, 3 bases remained unmatched. The CDR3 nucleotides are TGTGCCAGCAGCTTGCCCCTAGCGGGAAGCACAGATACGCAGTATTTT. Amino acids: CASSLPLAGSTDTQYF.

V is TRBV27 and J is TRBJ2-5; no reliable D call. The J call may be mistaken, given a closer DNA end match to TRBJ2-7. Germline V gene data show CDR1 as MNHEY and CDR2 as SMNVEV (reference sequence). This CDR3 comprises 14 residues. The CDR3: CASSLEPSLYEQYF. Here the CDR3 DNA reads TGTGCCAGCAGCCTCGAGCCAAGCCTTTACGAGCAGTACTTC.